Below, 31 T cell receptor beta chains from the same sample are listed, as sequenced in a study of identical twins. TCRdb used MiXCR to reprocess the 5' RACE reads, holding one entry per CDR3 protein. The top ten hold 0.75% to 1% of the sample, which has about 660,000 distinct CDR3 sequences, around 8.6% seen once. These data also featured in a second study, about yellow fever vaccine responses in identical twins.

Sequencing used PBMCs. The receptors originated from a woman younger than 35 in good health.

Many counts were recorded for this clonotype. The gene calls are TRBV2 and TRBJ2-7, with TRBD2 matching 8 bases. Looked up from germline, CDR1 is SNHLY and CDR2 is FYNNEI. Germline trimming cut 9 bases from V and 2 bases from J; bases unmatched to any gene: 3. This CDR3 is built from 12 residues. CDR3 in amino acids: CASSGKTYEQYF. CDR3 sequence (DNA): TGTGCCAGTAGCGGGAAGACCTACGAGCAGTACTTC.

Many counts were recorded for this clonotype. V is TRBV29-1 and J is TRBJ2-7, with D perhaps matching TRBD1 (6 bases). The ends were cut back, 5 bases at V and 3 bases at J, with 14 bases in the middle. This CDR3 region has 13 residues. Germline V gene data show CDR1 as SQVTM and CDR2 as ANQGSEA. The CDR3, as DNA: TGCAGCGTTCGTACAGGGTTAAACTACGAGCAGTACTTC. Translating gives CSVRTGLNYEQYF.

The chain is built from TRBV4-2 and TRBJ1-6; D unresolved. Germline CDR1 reads LGHNA; CDR2 reads YNFKEQ. The CDR3 consists of 13 residues. The V end lost 0 bases, the J end lost 12 bases, and 9 bases lay between the germline ends. This chain's CDR3 is CASSQDPSEPLHF. The DNA of the CDR3 is TGTGCCAGCAGCCAAGATCCCAGCGAACCCCTCCACTTT.

Only a few counts were recorded for this clonotype. This rearrangement joins TRBV29-1 to TRBJ1-2, with D hard to call. This CDR3 spans 12 amino acids. The germline CDR1 and CDR2 sequences are SQVTM and ANQGSEA. Between the trimmed V and J ends, which lost 0 bases and 8 bases, there was a span of 10 bases. The CDR3 sequence is CSVEEVLSGYTF. In DNA, the CDR3 is TGCAGCGTTGAAGAAGTCCTCAGCGGCTACACCTTC.

This clonotype occurred many times. This chain joins TRBV6-5 and TRBJ1-1; 9 nucleotides align to TRBD1. The CDR3 has 12 residues. Germline V gene lookup returns CDR1 MNHEY and CDR2 SVGAGI. The J segment lost 8 bases and the V segment lost 6 bases, leaving 4 bases of the junction unmatched. CDR3 coding DNA: TGTGCCAGCAGACATGGACAGGGGGAAGCTTTCTTT. Translation gives CASRHGQGEAFF.

This clonotype was seen many times. The chain joins TRBV28 to TRBJ2-1; 9 positions agree with TRBD1. The germline V gene encodes CDR1 MDHEN and CDR2 SYDVKM. Losses at the gene ends were 8 bases for V and 2 bases for J; bases not matched to a gene: 4. The CDR3 loop spans 14 amino acids. CDR3: CASVGQGTYNEQFF. For the CDR3, the DNA is TGTGCCAGCGTCGGACAGGGGACCTACAATGAGCAGTTCTTC.

In this sample, this clonotype turned up a few times. The chain combines TRBV2 with TRBJ2-4, with 10 bases that match TRBD2. The J segment lost 7 bases and the V segment lost 2 bases, leaving 5 bases of the junction unmatched. The CDR3 contains 15 residues. Germline V CDR1 and CDR2: SNHLY, FYNNEI. In DNA form, the CDR3 reads TGTGCCAGCAGTGAATTAGCGGGGGGTTATAACATTCAGTACTTC. Amino acids: CASSELAGGYNIQYF.

This clonotype was counted a few times. J is TRBJ1-5 and V is TRBV28; D gene ambiguous. Germline V gene data show CDR1 as MDHEN and CDR2 as SYDVKM. The CDR3 loop spans 15 amino acids. Trimming removed 3 bases at V and 5 bases at J, with 14 bases between. CDR3 in amino acids: CASSFSFGDYQPQHF. The DNA for the CDR3 is TGTGCCAGCAGTTTTTCCTTTGGGGATTATCAGCCCCAGCATTTT.

The rearrangement uses TRBV4-3 and TRBJ1-4; D unclear. Trimming removed 0 bases from V and 8 bases from J, with 10 bases in between. This CDR3 contains 14 residues. The V gene's germline CDR1 is LGHNA and CDR2 YSLEER. Here the CDR3 DNA reads TGCGCCAGCAGCCAAGATTGGGGTTTGGAAAAACTGTTTTTT. Translated: CASSQDWGLEKLFF.

This chain uses TRBV25-1 with TRBJ2-1; TRBD1 might be the D (6 bases). V was pared by 3 bases and J by 5 bases, with 11 bases between. Germline V lookup: CDR1 MGHDK, CDR2 SYGVNS. CDR3 length equals 14 residues. CDR3 bases: TGTGCCAGCAGTGACCGGGACACCGACAATGAGCAGTTCTTC. Its translation: CASSDRDTDNEQFF.

With regard to this clonotype: At one of its ends the junction is not consistent with the germline gene, which may arise from a read error. V is TRBV7-7 and J is TRBJ2-7; D is ambiguous. CDR1 SSHAT and CDR2 FNYEAQ come from the germline V gene (reference sequence). CDR3 size: 13 residues. CDR3 bases: TGTGCTAGCAGCTTAGGATCGTCGGCCGAGCAGTACTTC. Amino acid sequence: CASSLGSSAEQYF.

This clonotype was found a few times. V gene TRBV24-1 combines with J gene TRBJ2-1; maybe TRBD2 (5 bases). Germline V lookup: CDR1 KGHDR, CDR2 SFDVKD. Trimming left V 3 bases short and J 7 bases short, with 9 bases between. The CDR3 loop spans 13 amino acids. CDR3 coding DNA: TGTGCCACCAGTGATACTAGTGGAAATGAGCAGTTCTTC. Translation: CATSDTSGNEQFF.

The chain links TRBV30 to TRBJ1-1, with a weak D call TRBD1 (6 bases). V gave up 4 bases and J gave up 4 bases, with 13 bases separating them. The CDR3 has 13 amino acids. CDR1 and CDR2 from the germline V gene are GTSNPN and SVGIG (reference sequence). CDR3 in DNA: TGTGCCTGGAAACAGGGAGAGGCCACTGAAGCTTTCTTT. Translating it yields CAWKQGEATEAFF.

The chain links TRBV9 to TRBJ2-5; D gene unclear. V was cut by 0 bases and J by 3 bases, with 6 bases left in between. The CDR3 spans 13 residues. Germline V gives CDR1 SGDLS, CDR2 YYNGEE. The CDR3 sequence: CASSVGGEETQYF. For the CDR3, the DNA is TGTGCCAGCAGCGTAGGTGGGGAAGAGACCCAGTACTTC.

The V call is TRBV14, the J call TRBJ1-1; D is undetermined. The CDR3 contains 13 residues. Trimming removed 3 bases from V and 1 base from J, with 6 bases in between. CDR1 is SGHDN and CDR2 is FVKESK in the germline V gene. The chain's CDR3 is CASSQYGNTEAFF. CDR3 coding DNA: TGTGCCAGCAGCCAGTACGGGAACACTGAAGCTTTCTTT.

This clonotype was counted many times. The chain is built from TRBV7-2 and TRBJ2-5; no reliable D call. Trimming shortened V by 1 base and J by 1 base, and 7 bases separated the two germline ends. Germline values: CDR1 SGHTA, CDR2 FQGNSA. The CDR3 totals 14 residues. The DNA for the CDR3 is TGTGCCAGCAGCTTAGAATTTCTCCAAGAGACCCAGTACTTC. Its protein is CASSLEFLQETQYF.

This CDR3 reads CSVEDSGGLNYGYTF. DNA for the CDR3: TGCAGCGTTGAAGATAGTGGGGGGCTTAACTATGGCTACACCTTC. The genes are TRBV29-1 and TRBJ1-2, with D possibly TRBD1 on 6 matching bases. V lost 0 bases and J lost 1, with 12 bases in between. CDR3 length: 15 residues. Germline values: CDR1 SQVTM, CDR2 ANQGSEA. The entire variable domain, with the rest obtained from reference TRBV29-1 and TRBJ1-2, is as follows: SAVISQKPSRDICQRGTSLTIQCQVDSQVTMMFWYRQQPGQSLTLIATANQGSEATYESGFVIDKFPISRPNLTFSTLTVSNMSPEDSSIYLCSVEDSGGLNYGYTFGSGTRLTVV.

The chain recombines TRBV12-3 or TRBV12-4 with TRBJ2-1, with D maybe TRBD2 (5 bases). The CDR3 extends over 12 amino acids. V gave up 6 bases and J gave up 8 bases, with 11 bases separating them. The CDR3 DNA reads as TGTGCCAGCAGAGGGAGAGTCGATGAGCAGTTCTTC. It encodes CASRGRVDEQFF.

The chain combines TRBV3-1 with TRBJ2-3; 7 nucleotides align to TRBD1. The CDR3 covers 17 residues. Germline V lookup: CDR1 LGHDT, CDR2 YNNKEL (reference sequence). V was pared by 0 bases and J by 3 bases, with 9 bases of the junction left unmatched. DNA of the CDR3: TGTGCCAGCAGCCAAGATCAGAAGGGGGCTACGACAGATACGCAGTATTTT. Its translation: CASSQDQKGATTDTQYF.

The gene calls are TRBV20-1 and TRBJ2-3; 12 nucleotides agree with TRBD2. Germline CDR1 DFQATT, CDR2 SNEGSKA (reference sequence). Losses at the gene ends were 6 bases for V and 5 bases for J; bases not matched to a gene: 6. CDR3 length equals 14 residues. In DNA form, the CDR3 reads TGCAGTGCCCCTAGCGGGGGGGCTGGAGATACGCAGTATTTT. The encoded protein is CSAPSGGAGDTQYF.

This clonotype was counted between two and nine times. J is TRBJ2-7 and V is TRBV9; D is uncertain. CDR1 is SGDLS, CDR2 YYNGEE, per germline. The CDR3 is made up of 12 amino acids. V lost 0 bases, J lost 6 bases, and 7 bases lay in between. CDR3 sequence: CASSVAMSEQYF. In DNA, the CDR3 is TGTGCCAGCAGCGTAGCTATGAGCGAGCAGTACTTC. Full variable domain (outside the CDR3, taken from reference TRBV9 and TRBJ2-7): DSGVTQTPKHLITATGQRVTLRCSPRSGDLSVYWYQQSLDQGLQFLIQYYNGEERAKGNILERFSAQQFPDLHSELNLSSLELGDSALYFCASSVAMSEQYFGPGTRLTVT.

This clonotype was observed many times. This chain links TRBV29-1 with TRBJ2-5; 7 nucleotides line up with TRBD2. Germline values: CDR1 SQVTM, CDR2 ANQGSEA. With 5 bases clipped from V and 3 bases from J, the junction kept 12 bases outside the gene matches. This CDR3 is built from 15 residues. CDR3 protein: CSVLGGTEGEETQYF. For the CDR3, the DNA is TGCAGCGTTCTGGGGGGGACGGAGGGAGAAGAGACCCAGTACTTC.

This chain links TRBV3-1 with TRBJ2-3, with TRBD2 matching 12 bases. V was clipped by 7 bases and J by 8 bases; unmatched bases: 16. Germline-derived CDR1 and CDR2 are LGHDT and YNNKEL (reference sequence). The CDR3 is 17 residues long. CDR3 in amino acids: CASTQRTSGNQASTQYF. CDR3 in DNA: TGTGCCAGCACCCAGCGGACTAGCGGGAACCAGGCTAGTACGCAGTATTTT.

The CDR3 protein is CSARDASLGYEQYF. The CDR3 DNA reads TGCAGTGCTAGAGACGCAAGTCTGGGCTACGAGCAGTACTTC. V is TRBV20-1 and J is TRBJ2-7; D unclear. Trimming cost V 0 bases and J 3 bases, with 12 bases left between them. This CDR3 spans 14 amino acids. Germline CDR1 DFQATT, CDR2 SNEGSKA (reference sequence).

This clonotype was seen ten or more times. The rearrangement joins TRBV11-2 to TRBJ1-1; unclear D gene. The V end was cut by 5 bases, the J end by 0 bases, with 7 bases between. Germline V lookup: CDR1 SGHAT, CDR2 FQNNGV. CDR3 length: 13 residues. The CDR3 region has the DNA TGTGCCAGCAGCAACCAGCTGAACACTGAAGCTTTCTTT. Protein sequence: CASSNQLNTEAFF.

The chain recombines TRBV27 with TRBJ2-2; TRBD1 aligns across 8 bases. Germline CDR1 MNHEY, CDR2 SMNVEV (reference sequence). V lost 6 bases and J lost 4; bases outside the gene matches: 7. CDR3 length equals 15 residues. Here the CDR3 DNA reads TGTGCCAGCAGGGAATACAGGGGGAGCACCGGGGAGCTGTTTTTT. This sequence encodes CASREYRGSTGELFF.

Only a few counts were recorded for this clonotype. V and J are TRBV7-2 and TRBJ2-7; 8 bases align to TRBD1. Germline lookup yields CDR1 SGHTA and CDR2 FQGNSA. This CDR3 has 15 residues. The junction had 6 bases not matched to a gene; V was cut back by 1 base and J by 4 bases. This CDR3 reads CASSLEQGARYEQYF. In DNA form, the CDR3 reads TGTGCCAGCAGCTTAGAGCAGGGGGCGAGGTACGAGCAGTACTTC. The full variable domain, rest sourced from reference TRBV7-2 and TRBJ2-7, is GAGVSQSPSNKVTEKGKDVELRCDPISGHTALYWYRQSLGQGLEFLIYFQGNSAPDKSGLPSDRFSAERTGGSVSTLTIQRTQQEDSAVYLCASSLEQGARYEQYFGPGTRLTVT.

The sample holds a few counts of this clonotype. CDR3 region: CASSLARASNSPLHF. The CDR3 DNA reads TGTGCCAGCAGTTTAGCGAGGGCAAGCAATTCACCCCTCCACTTT. The chain links TRBV27 to TRBJ1-6, with D unresolved. The CDR3 sequence is 15 residues long. Germline V lookup: CDR1 MNHEY, CDR2 SMNVEV (reference sequence). Deletions cut 2 bases from V and 7 bases from J, with 12 bases between.

This clonotype was seen at least ten times. This chain joins TRBV4-3 and TRBJ2-5; D uncertain. Germline CDR1 and CDR2: LGHNA and YSLEER. This CDR3 region has 13 residues. Trimming stripped 0 bases from V and 4 bases from J, with 6 bases between. The CDR3 bases are TGCGCCAGCAGCCAAGATCGAAGAGAGACCCAGTACTTC. Translating gives CASSQDRRETQYF.

In this sample, this clonotype turned up a few times. The chain carries TRBV29-1 and TRBJ2-7; D unresolved. Germline CDR1 SQVTM, CDR2 ANQGSEA. Trimming removed 4 bases at V and 2 bases at J, with 9 bases between. CDR3 length: 12 amino acids. The chain's CDR3 is CSVVSGPYEQYF. The CDR3 DNA sequence: TGCAGCGTTGTCTCCGGGCCCTACGAGCAGTACTTC.

V usage is TRBV20-1 and J usage is TRBJ2-3, with D possibly TRBD2 on 6 matching bases. Germline V gives CDR1 DFQATT, CDR2 SNEGSKA (reference sequence). The CDR3 spans 12 residues. The germline V and J ends were trimmed by 7 bases and 3 bases, with 11 bases remaining between them. The DNA for the CDR3 is TGCAGTGTGATGGGGGGAACAGATACGCAGTATTTT. It encodes CSVMGGTDTQYF.